Following are 16 T cell receptor beta chains from one sample sequenced in a study of T-cell reconstitution after alpha-beta-depleted transplantation in children. Researchers prepared the TCRbeta library using unique molecular identifiers, the study reports. MiXCR, applied by TCRdb to the PCR reads, yields one record per CDR3 protein. This table has 350,000 to 500,000 distinct CDR3 sequences, around 46% appearing once. Source: PBMCs, taken before TCRalphabeta/CD19-depleted stem cell transplant. These receptors were taken from a girl aged 2-10 years with aplastic anemia, due to receive a stem cell transplant.

The rearrangement joins TRBV20-1 to TRBJ1-4, with 8 nucleotides matching TRBD1. The CDR3 covers 13 residues. J lost 8 bases, V lost 3 bases, and 5 bases had no gene match. Germline loops: CDR1 DFQATT, CDR2 SNEGSKA (reference sequence). The DNA for the CDR3 is TGCAGTGCTAGCCAGACAGGGGAAGAAAAACTGTTTTTT. The encoded protein is CSASQTGEEKLFF.

This clonotype came up many times. This sequence joins TRBV29-1 and TRBJ1-2, with D perhaps TRBD1 (5 bases). This CDR3 contains 13 residues. CDR1 and CDR2 from the germline V gene are SQVTM and ANQGSEA. V was shortened by 3 bases and J by 3 bases, with 11 bases between the two germline ends. For the CDR3, the DNA is TGCAGCGTTGAGGGACTAACGGACTATGGCTACACCTTC. This codes for CSVEGLTDYGYTF.

This clonotype occurred a few times. The chain links TRBV20-1 to TRBJ2-7, with a tentative D call TRBD2 (6 bases). The length of the CDR3 is 13 residues. CDR1 is DFQATT and CDR2 is SNEGSKA in the germline V gene (reference sequence). This chain's CDR3 is CPKGGTEAYEQYF. The DNA for the CDR3 is TGCCCAAAAGGCGGGACGGAAGCCTACGAGCAGTACTTC.

This clonotype was seen repeatedly, ten times or more. This sequence joins TRBV5-4 and TRBJ2-3; 8 bases are shared with TRBD1. Germline V lookup: CDR1 SGHNT, CDR2 YYREEE (reference sequence). Trimming removed 4 bases from V and 3 bases from J; junction bases left unmatched: 7. CDR3 length: 15 residues. CDR3 amino acids: CASSLRTGRTDTQYF. As DNA, the CDR3 is TGTGCCAGCAGCCTACGGACAGGGAGGACAGATACGCAGTATTTT.

In its sample, this clonotype was seen many times. The genes are TRBV28 and TRBJ2-7; 9 bases are a match to TRBD1. The length of the CDR3 is 14 residues. Trimming removed 6 bases from V and 3 bases from J; junction bases left unmatched: 6. The germline V gene has CDR1 MDHEN and CDR2 SYDVKM. The CDR3, as DNA: TGTGCCAGCAGCGGGACAGGGTGGGACTACGAGCAGTACTTC. Translating gives CASSGTGWDYEQYF.

The chain employs TRBV5-1 and TRBJ2-1, with D maybe TRBD1 (6 bases). Per the germline V gene, CDR1 is SGHRS and CDR2 is YFSETQ. The CDR3 totals 17 residues. V was shortened by 4 bases and J by 4 bases, with 21 bases between the two germline ends. CDR3 bases: TGCGCCAGCAGCACATTCCTCGGGACACAGACGTACAATGAGCAGTTCTTC. Its translation is CASSTFLGTQTYNEQFF.

This clonotype was seen at least ten times. V and J are TRBV28 and TRBJ1-2; 8 bases are shared with TRBD1. The ends lost 3 bases at V and 0 bases at J; junction bases unmatched: 9. The CDR3 has 17 residues. CDR1 and CDR2 from the germline V gene are MDHEN and SYDVKM. The CDR3 spells CASSFFSWTGTNYGYTF. The CDR3 DNA follows: TGTGCCAGCAGTTTTTTTTCTTGGACAGGGACTAACTATGGCTACACCTTC.

The chain links TRBV20-1 to TRBJ2-1; a possible D gene is TRBD2 (6 bases). In germline, CDR1 is DFQATT, CDR2 SNEGSKA (reference sequence). This CDR3 has 16 amino acids. V was clipped by 1 base and J by 0 bases, with 13 bases between them. For the CDR3, the DNA is TGCAGTGCTAGAGCCGGGGGTCGAAGCTCCTACAATGAGCAGTTCTTC. It is translated as CSARAGGRSSYNEQFF.

The chain is built from TRBV15 and TRBJ1-2, with D unclear. With 0 bases removed from V and 8 bases from J, the gap between germline ends came to 10 bases. Germline assignment: CDR1 LNHNV and CDR2 YYDKDF (reference sequence). The CDR3 contains 13 residues. CDR3 nucleotides: TGTGCCACCAGCAGAGATCGGGGTGGAGGCTACACCTTC. Residues: CATSRDRGGGYTF. The full variable domain, its missing parts supplied by reference TRBV15 and TRBJ1-2, is DAMVIQNPRYQVTQFGKPVTLSCSQTLNHNVMYWYQQKSSQAPKLLFHYYDKDFNNEADTPDNFQSRRPNTSFCFLDIRSPGLGDTAMYLCATSRDRGGGYTFGSGTRLTVV.

J is TRBJ2-2 and V is TRBV5-1, with D unclear. V lost 6 bases and J 3 bases, leaving 12 bases between the germline ends. CDR3 length equals 14 residues. Germline loops: CDR1 SGHRS, CDR2 YFSETQ. The CDR3 reads CASNPPDHTGELFF. The CDR3 DNA sequence: TGCGCCAGCAACCCACCCGATCACACCGGGGAGCTGTTTTTT.

CDR3 in DNA: TGTGCCACCAGCAGAGCCGGTTCGGCACTCGGGAATTCACCCCTCCACTTT. This encodes CATSRAGSALGNSPLHF. The rearrangement uses TRBV15 and TRBJ1-6, with D hard to call. CDR1 is LNHNV and CDR2 is YYDKDF in the germline V gene (reference sequence). V lost 1 base, J lost 7 bases, and 17 bases lay in between. The CDR3 has 17 amino acids.

This rearrangement joins TRBV5-8 to TRBJ2-5; TRBD1 agrees at 8 bases. This CDR3 is 16 amino acids long. Germline V gene data show CDR1 as SGHTS and CDR2 as YDEGEE. The V and J ends lost 6 bases and 5 bases, in that order; junction bases with no gene match: 15. For the CDR3, the DNA is TGTGCCAGCAAGAAAGGGACAGGTCCTTATGGTGAGACCCAGTACTTC. It is translated as CASKKGTGPYGETQYF.

This clonotype was detected only once. The V and J genes are TRBV5-1 and TRBJ2-7, with a tentative D call TRBD2 (5 bases). This CDR3 region has 16 residues. The ends were cut back, 2 bases at V and 1 base at J, with 16 bases in the middle. The germline V gene has CDR1 SGHRS and CDR2 YFSETQ. CDR3 protein: CASSFVPGYSSYEQYF. The CDR3 DNA reads TGCGCCAGCAGCTTCGTACCGGGATACTCTTCCTACGAGCAGTACTTC.

This clonotype was observed at least ten times. V and J are TRBV20-1 and TRBJ1-5, with TRBD1 as a possible D gene (6 bases). Germline CDR1 reads DFQATT; CDR2 reads SNEGSKA (reference sequence). This CDR3 comprises 13 residues. V was cut by 7 bases and J by 5 bases, with 15 bases left in between. This CDR3 reads CSVLQGLDQPQHF. DNA of the CDR3: TGCAGTGTATTACAGGGTCTCGATCAGCCCCAGCATTTT.

The chain links TRBV19 to TRBJ2-2; TRBD2 agrees at 11 bases. Trimming at V came to 11 bases and at J to 4 bases, leaving 18 bases not matched to a gene. CDR1 LNHDA and CDR2 SQIVND come from the germline V gene (reference sequence). This CDR3 is built from 18 residues. DNA of the CDR3: TGTGCCTCCTTGGGGTTACCTCTAGCGGGGGGATCCACCGGGGAGCTGTTTTTT. Translating gives CASLGLPLAGGSTGELFF.

The chain is built from TRBV12-3 or TRBV12-4 and TRBJ2-5, with 10 bases identical to TRBD2. After removal of 7 bases from V and 7 bases from J, the junction contained 6 bases not matched to a gene. The CDR3 has 13 residues. The CDR3: CASTQREGRTQYF. Written as DNA, the CDR3 is TGTGCCAGCACACAGCGGGAGGGCCGGACCCAGTACTTC.